The rows below give T cell receptor beta chains drawn from one sample of a study of CD8 T cells in Susac syndrome. TCRdb processed the immunoSEQ multiplex PCR reads anew with MiXCR; each CDR3 protein has one entry. The table has 200,000 or so distinct CDR3 sequences, roughly 94% seen once; the top ten hold around 0.15%. Source material: CD8+ T cells from PBMCs. The receptors here all came from a human donor with Susac syndrome. Each CDR3 is given with its conserved first and last residue. A D gene is named only where the DNA matches it firmly. The size entry is marked missing in some rows and otherwise reads once, few, many or a size class.

V gene: TRBV24-1
clone size: -
D gene: TRBD1
J gene: TRBJ2-5
CDR3 DNA: TGTGCCACGTCGGGACAGTCGAGGGAGACCCAGTACTTC
CDR3 protein: CATSGQSRETQYF

V gene: TRBV29-1
clone size: -
D gene: -
J gene: TRBJ2-3
CDR3 DNA: TGCAGCGTTGAAGATGTGCTAGCCGATACGCAGTATTTT
CDR3 protein: CSVEDVLADTQYF

V gene: TRBV3-1
clone size: once
D gene: -
J gene: TRBJ2-7
CDR3 DNA: TGTGCCAGCAGGGACGGACAGACTGCCTACGAGCAGTACTTC
CDR3 protein: CASRDGQTAYEQYF

V gene: TRBV13
clone size: -
D gene: -
J gene: TRBJ2-7
CDR3 DNA: TGTGCCAGCACCAGGGGGGCGGGGAACGAGCAGTACTTC
CDR3 protein: CASTRGAGNEQYF

V gene: TRBV13
clone size: -
D gene: -
J gene: TRBJ2-2
CDR3 DNA: TGTGCCAGCAGCTTAACGCGAAACCGGGAGCTGTTTTTT
CDR3 protein: CASSLTRNRELFF

V gene: TRBV4-1
clone size: -
D gene: -
J gene: TRBJ2-7
CDR3 DNA: TGCGCCAGCAGCCCTCGGGCTAGCTACGAGCAGTACTTC
CDR3 protein: CASSPRASYEQYF

V gene: TRBV9
clone size: -
D gene: -
J gene: TRBJ2-1
CDR3 DNA: TGTGCCAGCAGCGCTACGTTAAGCTCCTACAATGAGCAGTTCTTC
CDR3 protein: CASSATLSSYNEQFF

V gene: TRBV12-3/TRBV12-4
clone size: -
D gene: -
J gene: TRBJ1-5
CDR3 DNA: TGTGCCAGCAGTGGGACTGGGATGGCTAATCAGCCCCAGCATTTT
CDR3 protein: CASSGTGMANQPQHF

V gene: TRBV9
clone size: -
D gene: TRBD2
J gene: TRBJ2-1
CDR3 DNA: TGTGCCAGCAGTTATAGAGGGACTAGCGGAGCTAATGAGCAGTTCTTC
CDR3 protein: CASSYRGTSGANEQFF

V gene: TRBV27
clone size: -
D gene: TRBD2
J gene: TRBJ2-3
CDR3 DNA: TGTGCCAGCCGAAGCGGGGGGGTAGGAGATACGCAGTATTTT
CDR3 protein: CASRSGGVGDTQYF

V gene: TRBV12-3/TRBV12-4
clone size: -
D gene: TRBD2
J gene: TRBJ2-7
CDR3 DNA: TGTGCCAGCAGTTCCCCGACTAGCGGGGTCTACGAGCAGTACTTC
CDR3 protein: CASSSPTSGVYEQYF

V gene: TRBV20-1
clone size: -
D gene: -
J gene: TRBJ2-7
CDR3 DNA: TGCAGTGCTAGGACCTCGACTAAAGAGCAGTACTTC
CDR3 protein: CSARTSTKEQYF

V gene: TRBV15
clone size: -
D gene: -
J gene: TRBJ2-7
CDR3 DNA: TGTGCCACCAGCAGAGAGACTTGGTCCTACGAGCAGTACTTC
CDR3 protein: CATSRETWSYEQYF

V gene: TRBV28
clone size: -
D gene: TRBD1
J gene: TRBJ2-7
CDR3 DNA: TGTGCCAGCAGTTTTCGGGACAGGGGAAGGTACGAGCAGTACTTC
CDR3 protein: CASSFRDRGRYEQYF

V gene: TRBV7-8
clone size: -
D gene: -
J gene: TRBJ2-2
CDR3 DNA: TGTGCCAGCAGCCTAGGGGACGGGGAGCTGTTTTTT
CDR3 protein: CASSLGDGELFF

V gene: TRBV4-1
clone size: -
D gene: TRBD1
J gene: TRBJ1-1
CDR3 DNA: TGCGCCAGCAGCCCCCTGGGAGGGGGCGACCCTGAAGCTTTCTTT
CDR3 protein: CASSPLGGGDPEAFF

V gene: TRBV27
clone size: -
D gene: -
J gene: TRBJ2-7
CDR3 DNA: TGCGTACCCCTCCACTGCCCTTCCTACGAGCAGTACTTC
CDR3 protein: CVPLHCPSYEQYF

V gene: TRBV4-1
clone size: -
D gene: TRBD2
J gene: TRBJ2-7
CDR3 DNA: TGCGCCAGCAGCCAAGTTAGCGGGAAGCCCTACGAGCAGTACTTC
CDR3 protein: CASSQVSGKPYEQYF

V gene: TRBV5-6
clone size: -
D gene: TRBD2
J gene: TRBJ2-5
CDR3 DNA: TGTGCCAGCAGCCGGGGGGGGTCAGCGGAGACCCAGTACTTC
CDR3 protein: CASSRGGSAETQYF

V gene: TRBV27
clone size: -
D gene: -
J gene: TRBJ1-2
CDR3 DNA: TGTGCCAGCACTCCTGGCGAACCGTCTAACTATGGCTACACCTTC
CDR3 protein: CASTPGEPSNYGYTF

V gene: TRBV4-1
clone size: -
D gene: -
J gene: TRBJ1-3
CDR3 DNA: TGCGCCAGCAGCCAAGACAGGCTTTTTGGAAACACCATATATTTT
CDR3 protein: CASSQDRLFGNTIYF

V gene: TRBV28
clone size: -
D gene: TRBD1
J gene: TRBJ2-7
CDR3 DNA: TGTGCCAGCAGCCCCTCTTTCGTCTTAGGACAGGGGGTTTTCTCCTACGAGCAGTACTTC
CDR3 protein: CASSPSFVLGQGVFSYEQYF

V gene: TRBV20-1
clone size: -
D gene: -
J gene: TRBJ2-5
CDR3 DNA: TGCAGTGCAGGGGAGTTGGAGACCCAGTACTTC
CDR3 protein: CSAGELETQYF

V gene: TRBV13
clone size: once
D gene: TRBD1
J gene: TRBJ2-7
CDR3 DNA: TGTGCCAGCAGCAGGAAAAAGACAGGGGGCGCGTCCGAGCAGTACTTC
CDR3 protein: CASSRKKTGGASEQYF

V gene: TRBV7-9
clone size: -
D gene: -
J gene: TRBJ2-7
CDR3 DNA: TGTGCCAGCAGCTTCCCGGCCAGCGGCGAGCAGTACTTC
CDR3 protein: CASSFPASGEQYF

V gene: TRBV27
clone size: -
D gene: -
J gene: TRBJ2-7
CDR3 DNA: TGTGCCAGCAGTTTATCTGGAGGGACCTACGAGCAGTACTTC
CDR3 protein: CASSLSGGTYEQYF

V gene: TRBV30
clone size: -
D gene: -
J gene: TRBJ2-1
CDR3 DNA: TGTGCCTGGATGGAAAGAACAACAGGACACAATGAGCAGTTCTTC
CDR3 protein: CAWMERTTGHNEQFF

V gene: TRBV30
clone size: once
D gene: -
J gene: TRBJ2-2
CDR3 DNA: TGTGCCTGGAGTGGGGAGAACACCGGGGAGCTGTTTTTT
CDR3 protein: CAWSGENTGELFF

V gene: TRBV20-1
clone size: -
D gene: -
J gene: TRBJ1-2
CDR3 DNA: TGCAGTGCTAGAGATTTTCGGCAGAACTATGGCTACACCTTC
CDR3 protein: CSARDFRQNYGYTF

V gene: TRBV12-5
clone size: -
D gene: -
J gene: TRBJ1-6
CDR3 DNA: TGTGCTAGTGGTTTGGAGGTTTCACCCCTCCACTTT
CDR3 protein: CASGLEVSPLHF

V gene: TRBV5-4
clone size: -
D gene: -
J gene: TRBJ1-3
CDR3 DNA: TGTGCCAGCAACGTAGCGGGGTCTGGAAACACCATATATTTT
CDR3 protein: CASNVAGSGNTIYF

V gene: TRBV3-1
clone size: -
D gene: -
J gene: TRBJ1-5
CDR3 DNA: TGTGCCAGCAGCCAAGAAAGGGGCCATCAGCCCCAGCATTTT
CDR3 protein: CASSQERGHQPQHF

V gene: TRBV3-1
clone size: once
D gene: TRBD2
J gene: TRBJ2-1
CDR3 DNA: TGTGCCAGCAGCCAAGATTTGGCTAGCGGGGGCGGTCTGCAGTTCTTC
CDR3 protein: CASSQDLASGGGLQFF

V gene: TRBV5-1
clone size: -
D gene: TRBD1
J gene: TRBJ1-1
CDR3 DNA: TGCGCCAGCAGAGGACAGGGGACTCTGGCTTTCTTT
CDR3 protein: CASRGQGTLAFF

V gene: TRBV11-2
clone size: -
D gene: -
J gene: TRBJ2-3
CDR3 DNA: TGTGCCAGCAGCTCAACCTCACAGGGTTTTTCGGGAGATACGCAGTATTTT
CDR3 protein: CASSSTSQGFSGDTQYF

V gene: TRBV6-1
clone size: few
D gene: -
J gene: TRBJ2-6
CDR3 DNA: TGTGCCAGCAGTCTTCTAACTGGGGCCAACGTCCTGACTTTC
CDR3 protein: CASSLLTGANVLTF

V gene: TRBV28
clone size: -
D gene: -
J gene: TRBJ2-7
CDR3 DNA: TGTGCCAGCAGTTTATTCAGGGCTGGGGGCGAGCAGTACTTC
CDR3 protein: CASSLFRAGGEQYF

V gene: TRBV23-1
clone size: -
D gene: -
J gene: TRBJ1-3
CDR3 DNA: TGCGCCAGCAGTCAATCCGCGCTAGAAAACACCATATATTTT
CDR3 protein: CASSQSALENTIYF

V gene: TRBV28
clone size: once
D gene: -
J gene: TRBJ2-5
CDR3 DNA: TGTGCCAGCAGTTCCTCCGGACATAGGGGCATGGAGACCCAGTACTTC
CDR3 protein: CASSSSGHRGMETQYF

V gene: TRBV5-4
clone size: once
D gene: TRBD1
J gene: TRBJ1-2
CDR3 DNA: TGTGCCAGCAGCTCGACAGGGGAGGATGGCTACACCTTC
CDR3 protein: CASSSTGEDGYTF